What follows are 26 T cell receptor beta chains derived from one specimen sequenced in a study of T cells in Graves' hyperthyroidism and ophthalmopathy. There were TCR beta CDR3 regions amplified from RNA transcripts. The HTBI primer set served for first-round RT-PCR of the TCR CDR3. Each CDR3 protein is one row after TCRdb ran MiXCR on the multiplex PCR reads. The sample records hundreds of thousands of distinct CDR3 sequences, about 14% being singletons. The material sequenced was blood. The receptors originated from a young woman with Graves' hyperthyroidism.

This clonotype was recorded a few times. The chain employs TRBV5-1 and TRBJ2-1; 9 bases fit TRBD1. Germline CDR1 is SGHRS and CDR2 is YFSETQ. V lost 5 bases, J lost 1 base, and 4 bases stayed unmatched. The CDR3 runs to 15 residues. DNA for the CDR3: TGCGCCAGCAGATTCGGACAGGGGTCCTACAATGAGCAGTTCTTC. Translation: CASRFGQGSYNEQFF.

At least ten counts were recorded for this clonotype. CDR3 region: CASSGEGWVQPQHF. DNA of the CDR3: TGTGCCAGCAGTGGCGAAGGGTGGGTTCAGCCCCAGCATTTT. The V gene is TRBV2, the J gene TRBJ1-5; no definite D call. The CDR3 is made up of 14 amino acids. Germline V gene sequence: CDR1 SNHLY, CDR2 FYNNEI. Trimming stripped 4 bases from V and 6 bases from J, with 13 bases between.

This chain joins TRBV2 and TRBJ1-6; 7 bases align to TRBD1. The junction had 5 bases not matched to a gene; V was cut back by 5 bases and J by 10 bases. This CDR3 contains 13 residues. CDR1 is SNHLY and CDR2 is FYNNEI in the germline V gene. The CDR3 DNA reads as TGTGCCAGCAGTCCCGACAGGGCCTCACCCCTCCACTTT. Translated: CASSPDRASPLHF.

This clonotype was seen more than once but under ten times. The chain is built from TRBV7-2 and TRBJ2-3; 9 bases are a match to TRBD2. Germline V gives CDR1 SGHTA, CDR2 FQGNSA. The CDR3 is 15 residues long. Losses at the gene ends were 6 bases for V and 6 bases for J; bases not matched to a gene: 10. The CDR3 sequence: CASRRGGASMDTQYF. CDR3 bases: TGTGCCAGCAGGCGGGGGGGGGCGTCCATGGATACGCAGTATTTT.

The chain links TRBV20-1 to TRBJ1-1; D is perhaps TRBD1 (6 bases). Germline V gene lookup returns CDR1 DFQATT and CDR2 SNEGSKA (reference sequence). The V gene lost 4 bases and the J gene lost 1 base, with 10 bases spanning the gap. The CDR3 totals 13 residues. CDR3: CSATDRSNTEAFF. The CDR3 DNA sequence: TGCAGTGCTACCGACAGGTCGAACACTGAAGCTTTCTTT.

V and J are TRBV5-1 and TRBJ2-7, with D possibly matching TRBD1 (6 bases). Trimming removed 4 bases at V and 5 bases at J, with 16 bases between. CDR1 and CDR2 from the germline V gene are SGHRS and YFSETQ. The CDR3 contains 14 residues. This CDR3 is CASSATGRFDEQYF. CDR3 nucleotide sequence: TGCGCCAGCAGCGCTACAGGGCGATTCGACGAGCAGTACTTC.

This clonotype was detected only a few times. V and J are TRBV18 and TRBJ2-5, with TRBD1 matching over 7 bases. Germline values: CDR1 KGHSH, CDR2 LQKENI. Trimming took 2 bases from V and 2 from J; bases not matched to a gene: 5. CDR3 size: 15 residues. The CDR3 sequence: CASSPTGEFQETQYF. The CDR3 region has the DNA TGTGCCAGCTCACCAACAGGGGAATTTCAAGAGACCCAGTACTTC.

The chain has TRBV5-4 and TRBJ1-2; the D is unclear. Trimming cost V 4 bases and J 4 bases, with 14 bases left between them. The germline V gene has CDR1 SGHNT and CDR2 YYREEE (reference sequence). The CDR3 extends over 14 amino acids. CDR3 sequence: CASSTPSGPYGYTF. CDR3 coding DNA: TGTGCCAGCAGCACCCCCTCCGGACCCTATGGCTACACCTTC.

Here the CDR3 DNA reads TGTGCCAGTAGTATGGGTTGGGGGCATCAGCCCCAGCATTTT. As protein: CASSMGWGHQPQHF. This sequence joins TRBV19 and TRBJ1-5; TRBD1 is a possible D gene (6 bases). This CDR3 has 14 residues. With 3 bases removed from V and 5 bases from J, the gap between germline ends came to 11 bases. The V gene's germline CDR1 is LNHDA and CDR2 SQIVND (reference sequence).

This clonotype was seen repeatedly, ten times or more. V gene TRBV20-1 combines with J gene TRBJ2-7, with 13 positions matching TRBD2. Germline V gene sequence: CDR1 DFQATT, CDR2 SNEGSKA (reference sequence). Unmatched junction bases numbered 3, after V lost 5 bases and J lost 2 bases. This CDR3 is built from 14 residues. CDR3 DNA sequence: TGCAGTGCTGGACTAGCGGGGGATCCCTACGAGCAGTACTTC. Translation: CSAGLAGDPYEQYF.

At least ten counts were recorded for this clonotype. CDR3 bases: TGCAGTGCTAGAGATCCCTACAGGGGCGCCAATCAGCCCCAGCATTTT. Translated: CSARDPYRGANQPQHF. The rearrangement joins TRBV20-1 to TRBJ1-5; 7 bases are a match to TRBD1. The V segment lost 0 bases and the J segment 3 bases; nucleotides outside the gene matches: 8. Germline CDR1 DFQATT, CDR2 SNEGSKA (reference sequence). The CDR3 is made up of 16 amino acids.

This clonotype was found many times. The chain is built from TRBV18 and TRBJ2-5; no firm D call. Trimming shortened V by 4 bases and J by 5 bases, and 11 bases separated the two germline ends. Germline loops: CDR1 KGHSH, CDR2 LQKENI. This CDR3 contains 13 residues. CDR3: CASSLVLSETQYF. In DNA form, the CDR3 reads TGTGCCAGCTCACTCGTCCTATCCGAGACCCAGTACTTC.

This clonotype was detected a few times. The rearrangement links TRBV29-1 to TRBJ1-1, with 10 bases aligning to TRBD1. V lost 4 bases to trimming and J lost 0 bases; unmatched junction nucleotides: 5. CDR1 and CDR2 from the germline V gene are SQVTM and ANQGSEA. The CDR3 extends over 15 amino acids. The CDR3 DNA is TGCAGCGTTGGGGGGACAGGGGTCATGAACACTGAAGCTTTCTTT. Translation gives CSVGGTGVMNTEAFF.

This clonotype has a single count. V gene TRBV5-6 combines with J gene TRBJ1-6; D is ambiguous. Germline V gene data show CDR1 as SGHDT and CDR2 as YYEEEE. Trimming removed 1 base at V and 7 bases at J, with 18 bases between. There are 17 residues in the CDR3. The CDR3 region is CASSLNPRLMRNSPLHF. CDR3 nucleotide sequence: TGTGCCAGCAGCTTGAATCCCCGGCTAATGCGGAATTCACCCCTCCACTTT.

The chain combines TRBV12-5 with TRBJ1-1; D possibly corresponds to TRBD1 (5 bases). CDR1 LGHNT and CDR2 FRNRAP come from the germline V gene. The CDR3 totals 15 residues. V lost 5 bases, J lost 2 bases, and 15 bases lay in between. The DNA of the CDR3 is TGTGCTAGTGGTCGAGGGGACGGGGAAAACACTGAAGCTTTCTTT. Translating gives CASGRGDGENTEAFF.

The chain's CDR3 is CASSPGLITYEQYF. CDR3 coding DNA: TGTGCCAGCAGCCCGGGACTGATTACCTACGAGCAGTACTTC. The V call is TRBV6-1, the J call TRBJ2-7, with D possibly TRBD2 on 6 matching bases. The V end lost 6 bases, the J end lost 2 bases, and 14 bases lay between the germline ends. Germline-derived CDR1 and CDR2 are MNHNS and SASEGT. CDR3 length equals 14 residues.

In its sample, this clonotype was seen many times. The chain couples TRBV2 to TRBJ1-1; TRBD1 agrees at 10 bases. Germline CDR1 and CDR2: SNHLY and FYNNEI. The V segment lost 8 bases and the J segment 0 bases; nucleotides outside the gene matches: 15. The CDR3 is made up of 18 amino acids. The CDR3: CASRDRGKVIGVNTEAFF. CDR3 in DNA: TGTGCCAGCCGGGACAGGGGAAAGGTGATAGGCGTGAACACTGAAGCTTTCTTT.

The V gene is TRBV6-1, the J gene TRBJ2-5, with 8 bases aligning to TRBD1. The CDR3 is 17 residues long. The trim removed 4 bases at V and 2 bases at J, leaving 12 bases unmatched. Germline assignment: CDR1 MNHNS and CDR2 SASEGT. CDR3 bases: TGTGCCAGCAGTGCACAGGGGGGCGAGGCCGGACAAGAGACCCAGTACTTC. It encodes CASSAQGGEAGQETQYF.

The chain combines TRBV29-1 with TRBJ2-7, with TRBD2 matching 10 bases. Germline V CDR1 and CDR2: SQVTM, ANQGSEA. V was clipped by 7 bases and J by 2 bases; unmatched bases: 2. The CDR3 spans 12 residues. Written as DNA, the CDR3 is TGCAGCGGGACTAGCGGAACCTACGAGCAGTACTTC. Its protein is CSGTSGTYEQYF.

This clonotype was detected ten times or more. The chain recombines TRBV11-2 with TRBJ2-1; D is ambiguous. The CDR3 contains 13 residues. Germline V gene sequence: CDR1 SGHAT, CDR2 FQNNGV. V dropped 4 bases and J dropped 8 bases, with 12 bases sitting between them. The CDR3 DNA reads as TGTGCCAGCAGCTCCACAATAAGGGATGAGCAGTTCTTC. The encoded protein is CASSSTIRDEQFF. Full variable domain (outside the CDR3, taken from reference TRBV11-2 and TRBJ2-1): EAGVAQSPRYKIIEKRQSVAFWCNPISGHATLYWYQQILGQGPKLLIQFQNNGVVDDSQLPKDRFSAERLKGVDSTLKIQPAKLEDSAVYLCASSSTIRDEQFFGPGTRLTVL.

This clonotype was seen a handful of times. The chain uses TRBV5-6 and TRBJ1-1, with D maybe TRBD1 (6 bases). The CDR3 has 17 residues. Trimming left V 3 bases short and J 5 bases short, with 23 bases between. Germline CDR1 is SGHDT and CDR2 is YYEEEE. The DNA for the CDR3 is TGTGCCAGCAGCTCATTGTCCCCAGGGAAAAGGGGGACTGAAGCTTTCTTT. Its translation: CASSSLSPGKRGTEAFF.

The V gene is TRBV7-2, the J gene TRBJ1-4; a possible D gene is TRBD1 (6 bases). The CDR3 sequence is 18 residues long. Trimming took 9 bases from V and 5 from J, leaving 28 bases between them. CDR1 and CDR2 (germline): SGHTA, FQGNSA. The CDR3 DNA follows: TGTGCCAGTAGAAGAGGGGCAGGGGCCGCGGGCCTGAATGAAAAACTGTTTTTT. This codes for CASRRGAGAAGLNEKLFF.

This rearrangement joins TRBV11-3 to TRBJ2-1; 9 nucleotides align to TRBD2. J gave up 5 bases and V 2 bases, and 10 bases lay outside the gene matches. This CDR3 region has 17 residues. The germline V gene has CDR1 SGHNT and CDR2 YENEEA. CDR3 nucleotide sequence: TGTGCCAGCAGCTTATGGAGCGGCGGGAGGGCCGACAATGAGCAGTTCTTC. Its translation: CASSLWSGGRADNEQFF.

Concerning this clonotype itself: This CDR3 fails to terminate in the conserved phenylalanine or tryptophan, so it likely reflects a read error. The chain has TRBV20-1 and TRBJ2-2; D tentatively fits TRBD1 or TRBD2 (6 bases each). The CDR3 runs 17 residues. Germline V gene sequence: CDR1 DFQATT, CDR2 SNEGSKA (reference sequence). V lost 0 bases and J lost 3, with 17 bases in between. The CDR3 nucleotides read TGCAGTGCTAGAGATCAGAGTGGTAGGGGGGACACCGGGGAGCTGTTTTCT. The encoded protein is CSARDQSGRGDTGELFS.

The table lists this clonotype with many counts. The chain recombines TRBV18 with TRBJ2-5, with 7 nucleotides matching TRBD1. Germline CDR1 and CDR2: KGHSH and LQKENI. With V trimmed by 3 bases and J by 2 bases, 6 bases remained unmatched. The CDR3 is made up of 15 amino acids. CDR3 in DNA: TGTGCCAGCTCACCGCGTTTGGGACAGCAAGAGACCCAGTACTTC. Translated, it gives CASSPRLGQQETQYF.

At least ten counts were recorded for this clonotype. The rearrangement links TRBV11-2 to TRBJ2-2; tentative D call: TRBD1 (6 bases). CDR3 length: 16 residues. The germline V gene has CDR1 SGHAT and CDR2 FQNNGV. V was pared by 7 bases and J by 2 bases, with 17 bases between. CDR3 sequence (DNA): TGTGCCAGCACCAACGACAGGCCACCTAACACCGGGGAGCTGTTTTTT. Translated: CASTNDRPPNTGELFF.